This TCR beta chain was captured in a study of blood T cells in healthy people across ages. Regarding the study as a whole: Researchers judged that diversity estimates from one million T cells fell short of true values.

PCR was performed a second time for about 7 to 11 cycles using a sample-barcoded 5' primer and a J-beta primer mix. MiXCR, applied by TCRdb to the 5' RACE reads, yields one record per CDR3 protein. The data show 540,000 or so distinct CDR3 sequences, nearly 25% seen once. In the case of this clonotype: Its antigen is still unknown.

Trimming took 5 bases from V and 4 from J; bases not matched to a gene: 12. The CDR3 totals 16 residues. In germline, CDR1 is SGHRS, CDR2 YFSETQ. The same sample was also studied in work on T cells of mothers and their children.

The receptor was derived from a boy aged 5-17 years in good health. The sample was blood. The J gene is TRBJ2-1, the V gene TRBV5-1; TRBD2 agrees at 7 bases. CDR3 amino acids: CASSSRLASPYNEQFF. The CDR3 bases are TGCGCCAGCAGTTCGAGACTAGCATCCCCTTACAATGAGCAGTTCTTC.